The 20 T cell receptor beta chains below come from one sample, sequenced in a study of a mutant IDH1 vaccine in newly diagnosed glioma. No antigen has been identified for these receptors. The time point was: week 23, last vaccination. In every dose of vaccine, 300 ug of mutant IDH1 20-mer peptide was given alongside topical imiquimod. The protocol was immunoSEQ multiplex PCR, while the TCRdb copy is restricted to in-frame clones and leaves out a portion. The table includes about 54,000 clones, about four fifths detected once. Sample: PBMCs, taken from a glioma patient whose treatment included an IDH1 peptide vaccine. The receptors stem from a man between 35 and 55 years old with glioma.

The chain uses TRBV6-1 and TRBJ1-2, with D perhaps TRBD1 (5 bases). Germline assignment: CDR1 MNHNS and CDR2 SASEGT. CDR3 size: 14 residues. With 6 bases removed from V and 8 bases from J, the gap between germline ends came to 19 bases. The CDR3 nucleotides are TGTGCCAGCAGGGCGACAGCCACTCCGGGGGGCTACACCTTC. As protein: CASRATATPGGYTF.

V usage is TRBV19 and J usage is TRBJ1-1; no firm D call. V was shortened by 6 bases and J by 1 base, with 15 bases between the two germline ends. The CDR3 is 15 amino acids. Germline V gene data show CDR1 as LNHDA and CDR2 as SQIVND (reference sequence). CDR3 amino acids: CASSRRGETNTEAFF. The CDR3 DNA reads TGTGCCAGTAGCCGACGCGGGGAGACGAACACTGAAGCTTTCTTT.

This clone was recorded once. The J gene is TRBJ2-7, the V gene TRBV10-3, with 8 bases identical to TRBD1. Losses at the gene ends were 6 bases for V and 0 bases for J; bases not matched to a gene: 13. CDR1 ENHRY and CDR2 SYGVKD come from the germline V gene. The CDR3 is 17 amino acids. The CDR3 region has the DNA TGTGCCATCAGCCCCGGGACAGGTATCTTCGGCTCCTACGAGCAGTACTTC. Translating it yields CAISPGTGIFGSYEQYF.

The rearrangement joins TRBV6-5 to TRBJ2-7; TRBD2 matches at 12 bases. This CDR3 is 15 amino acids long. J gave up 4 bases and V 2 bases, and 3 bases lay outside the gene matches. Germline V gives CDR1 MNHEY, CDR2 SVGAGI. DNA of the CDR3: TGTGCCAGCAGTTACAGGCTAGCGGGGGGGTACGAGCAGTACTTC. Translating it yields CASSYRLAGGYEQYF.

This chain joins TRBV12-5 and TRBJ2-2; 7 bases fit TRBD2. Germline loops: CDR1 LGHNT, CDR2 FRNRAP. CDR3 length: 14 residues. V lost 6 bases and J lost 4; bases outside the gene matches: 5. This CDR3 is CASGRGEGTGELFF. The DNA of the CDR3 is TGTGCTAGTGGCCGGGGGGAGGGCACCGGGGAGCTGTTTTTT.

The chain carries TRBV6-5 and TRBJ1-5; D call uncertain. Germline CDR1 reads MNHEY; CDR2 reads SVGAGI. The V gene lost 2 bases and the J gene lost 0 bases, with 5 bases spanning the gap. This CDR3 region has 14 residues. The DNA for the CDR3 is TGTGCCAGCAGTTACAGGGATAGCAATCAGCCCCAGCATTTT. It is translated as CASSYRDSNQPQHF.

The chain combines TRBV12-5 with TRBJ1-6, with D possibly being TRBD1 (5 bases). This CDR3 has 15 amino acids. Germline CDR1 is LGHNT and CDR2 is FRNRAP. With 1 base removed from V and 5 bases from J, the gap between germline ends came to 9 bases. Here the CDR3 DNA reads TGTGCTAGTGGTTTGGACAGGAAAAATAATTCACCCCTCCACTTT. This gives the protein CASGLDRKNNSPLHF.

V gene TRBV6-5 combines with J gene TRBJ1-1, with a weak D call TRBD1 (5 bases). Trimming took off 0 bases at V and 4 bases at J, with 15 bases between the two ends. Per the germline V gene, CDR1 is MNHEY and CDR2 is SVGAGI. The CDR3 runs 16 residues. CDR3 nucleotides: TGTGCCAGCAGTTACTCGATAGTGAGGGGTGGCACTGAAGCTTTCTTT. As protein: CASSYSIVRGGTEAFF.

This chain connects TRBV2 to TRBJ1-2, with D possibly being TRBD1 (5 bases). Germline-derived CDR1 and CDR2 are SNHLY and FYNNEI. V was pared by 4 bases and J by 7 bases, with 10 bases between. This CDR3 contains 12 residues. The CDR3 DNA follows: TGTGCCAGCAGTGCAGGGTCCGGTGGCTACACCTTC. Encoded protein: CASSAGSGGYTF.

V is TRBV6-1 and J is TRBJ2-1; 11 bases align to TRBD2. Germline values: CDR1 MNHNS, CDR2 SASEGT. The CDR3 is 15 residues long. V shed 2 bases and J 3 bases; nucleotides not matched to a gene: 0. The CDR3 spells CASSELAGGYNEQFF. CDR3 in DNA: TGTGCCAGCAGTGAACTAGCGGGGGGCTACAATGAGCAGTTCTTC.

The gene calls are TRBV5-1 and TRBJ2-2; D uncertain. The CDR3 is 13 amino acids. Between the trimmed V and J ends, which lost 0 bases and 5 bases, there was a span of 5 bases. Germline V gene lookup returns CDR1 SGHRS and CDR2 YFSETQ. The CDR3 region is CASSLGPTGELFF. The CDR3 coding sequence is TGCGCCAGCAGCTTGGGGCCAACCGGGGAGCTGTTTTTT.

The CDR3 sequence is CASSRLQGLNEKLFF. In DNA form, the CDR3 reads TGTGCCAGCAGCCGATTACAGGGACTAAATGAAAAACTGTTTTTT. The chain has TRBV5-6 and TRBJ1-4; D might be TRBD1 (6 bases). Trimming cost V 4 bases and J 5 bases, with 15 bases left between them. Germline lookup yields CDR1 SGHDT and CDR2 YYEEEE. The CDR3 consists of 15 residues.

The chain recombines TRBV29-1 with TRBJ1-1; D unresolved. The CDR3 runs 12 residues. CDR1 and CDR2 from the germline V gene are SQVTM and ANQGSEA. V was cut by 4 bases and J by 1 base, with 7 bases left in between. CDR3 bases: TGCAGCGTTGTCTCCCAGAACACTGAAGCTTTCTTT. The encoded protein is CSVVSQNTEAFF.

This rearrangement joins TRBV27 to TRBJ1-1; no definite D call. Trimming left V 3 bases short and J 4 bases short, with 9 bases between. The CDR3 is made up of 13 amino acids. Per germline, CDR1 MNHEY and CDR2 SMNVEV (reference sequence). Here the CDR3 reads CASSFNGRTEAFF. The CDR3, as DNA: TGTGCCAGCAGTTTTAACGGGCGCACTGAAGCTTTCTTT.

The chain is built from TRBV7-8 and TRBJ2-5; 10 positions agree with TRBD2. The junction had 12 bases not matched to a gene; V was cut back by 3 bases and J by 2 bases. Germline loops: CDR1 SGHVS, CDR2 FQNEAQ. CDR3 length: 18 residues. The CDR3 reads CASSFRPGLAEKQETQYF. CDR3 nucleotide sequence: TGTGCCAGCAGCTTCCGCCCTGGACTAGCGGAGAAACAAGAGACCCAGTACTTC.

The rearrangement uses TRBV5-1 and TRBJ2-7; D may be TRBD2 (6 bases). This CDR3 is built from 15 residues. Germline V gene lookup returns CDR1 SGHRS and CDR2 YFSETQ. The V end lost 0 bases, the J end lost 2 bases, and 12 bases lay between the germline ends. In DNA, the CDR3 is TGCGCCAGCAGCTTGGTATGGGACTCCGCCTACGAGCAGTACTTC. Protein sequence: CASSLVWDSAYEQYF. The whole variable domain, remainder taken from reference TRBV5-1 and TRBJ2-7, is KAGVTQTPRYLIKTRGQQVTLSCSPISGHRSVSWYQQTPGQGLQFLFEYFSETQRNKGNFPGRFSGRQFSNSRSEMNVSTLELGDSALYLCASSLVWDSAYEQYFGPGTRLTVT.

The chain has TRBV30 and TRBJ1-6, with TRBD1 matching 8 bases. Germline CDR1 reads GTSNPN; CDR2 reads SVGIG (reference sequence). J was trimmed by 10 bases and V by 1 base; bases with no gene match: 12. The length of the CDR3 is 16 residues. The CDR3 reads CAWSAAPGQVNSPLHF. The CDR3 DNA follows: TGTGCCTGGAGTGCAGCACCGGGACAGGTGAACTCACCCCTCCACTTT.

This chain uses TRBV9 with TRBJ2-2; 8 bases are a match to TRBD2. This CDR3 region has 15 residues. After removal of 3 bases from V and 6 bases from J, the junction contained 7 bases not matched to a gene. Germline V gives CDR1 SGDLS, CDR2 YYNGEE. In DNA form, the CDR3 reads TGTGCCAGCAGCGCCCGGACTAGCATAGCCGGGGAGCTGTTTTTT. As protein: CASSARTSIAGELFF.

The chain combines TRBV19 with TRBJ2-7; D gene ambiguous. This CDR3 is 16 amino acids long. The germline V and J ends were trimmed by 3 bases and 1 base, with 16 bases remaining between them. Germline V gene data show CDR1 as LNHDA and CDR2 as SQIVND (reference sequence). The CDR3 loop reads CASSISSGSRSYEQYF. CDR3 in DNA: TGTGCCAGTAGTATCTCGTCCGGCAGCCGGTCCTACGAGCAGTACTTC.

The chain links TRBV19 to TRBJ2-5, with 11 bases aligning to TRBD1. Looked up from germline, CDR1 is LNHDA and CDR2 is SQIVND (reference sequence). The CDR3 runs 15 residues. V shed 5 bases, J shed 5 bases, and the junction held 7 bases outside the gene matches. CDR3 in amino acids: CASSPGTGGLETQYF. CDR3 nucleotide sequence: TGTGCCAGTAGTCCGGGGACAGGGGGTTTGGAGACCCAGTACTTC.